One and the same sample provided the 29 T cell receptor beta chains below, sequenced in a study of blood T cell repertoires in COVID-19. Sequencing used immunoSEQ multiplex PCR; TCRdb keeps in-frame clones, though not all of them. Found here are 150,000 to 200,000 clones, about 86% of them singletons; the top ten hold around 8.2%. The sequencing sample was made of peripheral blood. Source of these receptors: a man in his sixties with acute or convalescent COVID-19.

V usage is TRBV5-5 and J usage is TRBJ2-6, with D maybe TRBD1 (5 bases). Trimming shortened V by 1 base and J by 2 bases, and 16 bases separated the two germline ends. The CDR3 extends over 18 amino acids. Germline V gives CDR1 SGHKS, CDR2 YYEKEE (reference sequence). Written as DNA, the CDR3 is TGTGCCAGCAGCTTGCGGACGTGGGCAGGGACTGGGGCCAACGTCCTGACTTTC. Translation gives CASSLRTWAGTGANVLTF.

The gene calls are TRBV19 and TRBJ1-1; TRBD1 is a possible D gene (6 bases). The germline V and J ends were trimmed by 6 bases and 7 bases, with 15 bases remaining between them. This CDR3 has 13 amino acids. The V gene's germline CDR1 is LNHDA and CDR2 SQIVND (reference sequence). Here the CDR3 reads CASSSGHPNEAFF. In DNA form, the CDR3 reads TGTGCCAGTAGCTCGGGACACCCCAATGAAGCTTTCTTT. Together with reference TRBV19 and TRBJ1-1, the CDR3 gives the full variable domain: DGGITQSPKYLFRKEGQNVTLSCEQNLNHDAMYWYRQDPGQGLRLIYYSQIVNDFQKGDIAEGYSVSREKKESFPLTVTSAQKNPTAFYLCASSSGHPNEAFFGQGTRLTVV.

This chain uses TRBV3-1 (or the pseudogene TRBV3-2) with TRBJ2-1; 9 positions match TRBD2. The CDR3 sequence is 16 residues long. The junction had 4 bases not matched to a gene; V was cut back by 4 bases and J by 0 bases. CDR1 and CDR2 (germline): LGHDT, YNNKEL (reference sequence). CDR3 sequence reads: CASSRYSGSSYNEQFF. The CDR3 bases are TGTGCCAGCAGCCGTTATAGCGGGAGCTCCTACAATGAGCAGTTCTTC.

The chain couples TRBV3-1 (or the pseudogene TRBV3-2) to TRBJ1-2; a weak D match, TRBD1 (6 bases). From germline, CDR1 is LGHDT and CDR2 YNNKEL (reference sequence). This CDR3 region has 15 residues. V lost 4 bases, J lost 0 bases, and 12 bases lay in between. As DNA, the CDR3 is TGTGCCAGCAGCCTCGTCGGGACAACTAACTATGGCTACACCTTC. Translated, it gives CASSLVGTTNYGYTF.

CDR3 sequence (DNA): TGTGCCAGCAGTCCATTGGACAGGGGGCTAGGTCAGCCCCAGCATTTT. Translating gives CASSPLDRGLGQPQHF. This chain uses TRBV27 with TRBJ1-5, with 11 bases fitting TRBD1. The V gene end was trimmed by 5 bases and the J gene end by 6 bases; junction bases not matched to a gene: 9. In germline, CDR1 is MNHEY, CDR2 SMNVEV (reference sequence). The CDR3 is 16 residues long.

V gene TRBV10-2 combines with J gene TRBJ2-7; 7 bases are shared with TRBD2. This CDR3 has 17 amino acids. CDR1 WSHSY and CDR2 SAAADI come from the germline V gene. Trimming removed 2 bases from V and 0 bases from J; junction bases left unmatched: 10. CDR3 coding DNA: TGCGCCAGCAGTGAGACTCCTTGGGGGGGGATCTCCTACGAGCAGTACTTC. Protein sequence: CASSETPWGGISYEQYF.

This chain uses TRBV30 with TRBJ2-7; TRBD1 matches 7 bases. J was trimmed by 3 bases and V by 0 bases; bases with no gene match: 8. CDR3 size: 15 residues. Germline CDR1 and CDR2: GTSNPN and SVGIG (reference sequence). This CDR3 reads CAWSVRTGDYYEQYF. CDR3 bases: TGTGCCTGGAGTGTCCGGACAGGAGATTACTACGAGCAGTACTTC.

This chain links TRBV19 with TRBJ2-3; 7 bases are shared with TRBD1. The CDR3 contains 15 residues. Losses at the gene ends were 1 base for V and 2 bases for J; bases not matched to a gene: 3. The V gene's germline CDR1 is LNHDA and CDR2 SQIVND (reference sequence). In DNA form, the CDR3 reads TGTGCCAGTAGTATAGCCGGGACAGACACAGATACGCAGTATTTT. It yields the protein CASSIAGTDTDTQYF.

V and J are TRBV7-9 and TRBJ1-2, with 11 bases identical to TRBD1. Trimming took 5 bases from V and 4 from J; bases not matched to a gene: 12. The CDR3 has 17 amino acids. The V gene's germline CDR1 is SEHNR and CDR2 FQNEAQ (reference sequence). The CDR3 coding sequence is TGTGCCAGCAGCCACTGGACAGGGGGCCGACTACTCTATGGCTACACCTTC. Translated, it gives CASSHWTGGRLLYGYTF. Full variable domain (outside the CDR3, taken from reference TRBV7-9 and TRBJ1-2): DTGVSQNPRHKITKRGQNVTFRCDPISEHNRLYWYRQTLGQGPEFLTYFQNEAQLEKSRLLSDRFSAERPKGSFSTLEIQRTEQGDSAMYLCASSHWTGGRLLYGYTFGSGTRLTVV.

This clone was observed a few times. The gene calls are TRBV28 and TRBJ2-5, with TRBD2 identical over 12 bases. CDR1 is MDHEN, CDR2 SYDVKM, per germline. Germline trimming cut 6 bases from V and 5 bases from J; bases unmatched to any gene: 4. The CDR3 length is 14 residues. The CDR3 sequence: CASSPSGRAETQYF. In nucleotides, the CDR3 is TGTGCCAGCAGCCCTAGCGGGAGGGCCGAGACCCAGTACTTC.

Concerning this clone: A read error may account for a junction end that differs from germline. This chain uses TRBV2 with TRBJ2-1; the match to TRBD2 covers 9 bases. The germline CDR1 and CDR2 sequences are SNHLY and FYNNEI. The CDR3 loop spans 12 amino acids. The CDR3 sequence: CASSEEGLARIF. In DNA form, the CDR3 reads TGTGCCAGCAGTGAAGAGGGACTAGCAAGAATCTTC.

V usage is TRBV18 and J usage is TRBJ1-2, with TRBD1 identical over 9 bases. This CDR3 contains 13 residues. Trimming took 6 bases from V and 10 from J; bases not matched to a gene: 9. Germline V gives CDR1 KGHSH, CDR2 LQKENI. DNA for the CDR3: TGTGCCAGCTCTCCAACGGGACAGGGACCCTACACCTTC. Its protein product is CASSPTGQGPYTF. The full variable domain, its missing parts supplied by reference TRBV18 and TRBJ1-2, is NAGVMQNPRHLVRRRGQEARLRCSPMKGHSHVYWYRQLPEEGLKFMVYLQKENIIDESGMPKERFSAEFPKEGPSILRIQQVVRGDSAAYFCASSPTGQGPYTFGSGTRLTVV.

This chain connects TRBV9 to TRBJ1-5; 7 nucleotides line up with TRBD1. Germline-derived CDR1 and CDR2 are SGDLS and YYNGEE. After removal of 3 bases from V and 5 bases from J, the junction contained 5 bases not matched to a gene. The CDR3 covers 14 residues. In DNA form, the CDR3 reads TGTGCCAGCAGCGCGGACAGGTGGGATCAGCCCCAGCATTTT. Translated: CASSADRWDQPQHF.

V usage is TRBV6-5 and J usage is TRBJ2-7; no clear D gene. Trimming took off 6 bases at V and 4 bases at J, with 7 bases between the two ends. The CDR3 runs to 11 residues. The V gene's germline CDR1 is MNHEY and CDR2 SVGAGI. The CDR3, as DNA: TGTGCCAGCAGGGCCGATTACGAGCAGTACTTC. Protein: CASRADYEQYF.

This clone was counted a few times. The CDR3 DNA follows: TGTGCCAGCCGTCCGAACACTGAAGCTTTCTTT. Its protein is CASRPNTEAFF. This chain links TRBV2 with TRBJ1-1; no reliable D call. CDR1 and CDR2 (germline): SNHLY, FYNNEI. The CDR3 sequence is 11 residues long. The V gene lost 8 bases and the J gene lost 1 base, with 5 bases spanning the gap.

The chain links TRBV29-1 to TRBJ1-2, with TRBD1 identical over 10 bases. V lost 6 bases to trimming and J lost 3 bases; unmatched junction nucleotides: 7. This CDR3 spans 14 amino acids. CDR1 and CDR2 from the germline V gene are SQVTM and ANQGSEA. CDR3 residues: CSVAGQGSYYGYTF. As DNA, the CDR3 is TGCAGCGTGGCGGGACAGGGGTCCTACTATGGCTACACCTTC.

This sequence joins TRBV7-9 and TRBJ1-2, with TRBD1 as a possible D gene (6 bases). Germline assignment: CDR1 SEHNR and CDR2 FQNEAQ (reference sequence). The CDR3 is 15 amino acids. Deletions cut 5 bases from V and 8 bases from J, with 21 bases between. The CDR3 protein is CASSPTRDKERGYTF. The CDR3 DNA is TGTGCCAGCAGCCCGACCCGGGACAAGGAAAGGGGCTACACCTTC.

This chain connects TRBV15 to TRBJ1-2; possibly TRBD1 for D (5 bases). The V gene lost 7 bases and the J gene lost 1 base, with 16 bases spanning the gap. This CDR3 has 15 residues. Germline V lookup: CDR1 LNHNV, CDR2 YYDKDF (reference sequence). CDR3 coding DNA: TGTGCCACCACCCCGGGGGTAGCCAGTAACTATGGCTACACCTTC. Translation: CATTPGVASNYGYTF.

V gene TRBV28 combines with J gene TRBJ2-1; D is possibly TRBD2 (6 bases). Per germline, CDR1 MDHEN and CDR2 SYDVKM. The CDR3 runs to 12 residues. With 7 bases removed from V and 7 bases from J, the gap between germline ends came to 11 bases. The DNA for the CDR3 is TGTGCCAGCATTGAACGGGGGAATGAGCAGTTCTTC. It yields the protein CASIERGNEQFF.

This clone was counted once. V usage is TRBV9 and J usage is TRBJ1-2; possibly TRBD1 for D (6 bases). The CDR3 length is 15 residues. V was pared by 4 bases and J by 4 bases, with 17 bases between. The germline V gene encodes CDR1 SGDLS and CDR2 YYNGEE. The CDR3 reads CASSQTGTPRYGYTF. DNA of the CDR3: TGTGCCAGCAGCCAAACCGGGACACCTCGCTATGGCTACACCTTC.

This rearrangement joins TRBV2 to TRBJ2-5, with a possible D match to TRBD2 (6 bases). Trimming shortened V by 6 bases and J by 4 bases, and 18 bases separated the two germline ends. Germline values: CDR1 SNHLY, CDR2 FYNNEI. This CDR3 has 15 amino acids. CDR3 coding DNA: TGTGCCAGCAGGGAGGGGTCATGGGGACCAGAGACCCAGTACTTC. It is translated as CASREGSWGPETQYF.

This rearrangement joins TRBV2 to TRBJ2-7, with unresolved D. The length of the CDR3 is 13 residues. The V gene's germline CDR1 is SNHLY and CDR2 FYNNEI. Trimming pared 3 bases from V and 6 bases from J, leaving 12 bases between. CDR3 nucleotides: TGTGCCAGCAGTGATAACCTAAGCCCCGAGCAGTACTTC. It yields the protein CASSDNLSPEQYF.

V usage is TRBV7-9 and J usage is TRBJ2-3; 12 bases are shared with TRBD2. Germline CDR1 reads SEHNR; CDR2 reads FQNEAQ (reference sequence). The junction had 21 bases not matched to a gene; V was cut back by 8 bases and J by 3 bases. The CDR3 spans 20 residues. CDR3 residues: CASPTGTSGRLGSWTDTQYF. The CDR3 nucleotides read TGTGCCAGCCCCACCGGGACTAGCGGGCGCTTGGGGAGTTGGACAGATACGCAGTATTTT.

The genes are TRBV19 and TRBJ2-7, with 8 bases fitting TRBD2. The junction had 9 bases not matched to a gene; V was cut back by 5 bases and J by 3 bases. The germline V gene has CDR1 LNHDA and CDR2 SQIVND (reference sequence). There are 15 residues in the CDR3. The CDR3 is CASSHPGLGGYEQYF. In nucleotides, the CDR3 is TGTGCCAGTAGTCACCCGGGACTAGGAGGCTACGAGCAGTACTTC.

V is TRBV21-1 and J is TRBJ2-7; the D call TRBD2 from the table was never checked on the DNA. TRBV21-1 is an annotated pseudogene. The CDR3 sequence is 17 residues long. In nucleotides, the CDR3 is TGTGCCAGCAGCAAAGGGGCGAAAAGCGGGATCCCTTACGAGCAGTACTTC. This translates into CASSKGAKSGIPYEQYF.

The rearrangement joins TRBV12-3 or TRBV12-4 to TRBJ1-1; no clear D gene. With 3 bases removed from V and 7 bases from J, the gap between germline ends came to 9 bases. The length of the CDR3 is 12 residues. This CDR3 reads CASSFGVGEAFF. The CDR3 DNA reads TGTGCCAGCAGTTTCGGAGTGGGTGAAGCTTTCTTT.

This clone ranks as large (0.1 to 1%). The junction departs from germline at one end; a sequencing error may be responsible. The chain carries TRBV20-1 and TRBJ2-7; weak D call: TRBD2 (6 bases). This CDR3 comprises 14 residues. Germline V CDR1 and CDR2: DFQATT, SNEGSKA (reference sequence). The CDR3, as DNA: TGCAGTGCTAGTGATCTCGTAGCGGACGGGCCCGGGAACTTC. This codes for CSASDLVADGPGNF.

The gene calls are TRBV25-1 and TRBJ1-1; the D gene is possibly TRBD1 (5 bases). Trimming took 6 bases from V and 0 from J, leaving 11 bases between them. Germline CDR1 and CDR2: MGHDK and SYGVNS. The CDR3 contains 14 residues. The CDR3 DNA reads TGTGCCAGCAGGGGGCCTACCATGAACACTGAAGCTTTCTTT. It encodes CASRGPTMNTEAFF.

The chain has TRBV3-1 (or the pseudogene TRBV3-2) and TRBJ1-1; no definite D call. V dropped 4 bases and J dropped 1 base, with 7 bases sitting between them. This CDR3 comprises 13 residues. Germline assignment: CDR1 LGHDT and CDR2 YNNKEL (reference sequence). The DNA of the CDR3 is TGTGCCAGCAGCCGGCGGGGGAACACTGAAGCTTTCTTT. Translation gives CASSRRGNTEAFF.